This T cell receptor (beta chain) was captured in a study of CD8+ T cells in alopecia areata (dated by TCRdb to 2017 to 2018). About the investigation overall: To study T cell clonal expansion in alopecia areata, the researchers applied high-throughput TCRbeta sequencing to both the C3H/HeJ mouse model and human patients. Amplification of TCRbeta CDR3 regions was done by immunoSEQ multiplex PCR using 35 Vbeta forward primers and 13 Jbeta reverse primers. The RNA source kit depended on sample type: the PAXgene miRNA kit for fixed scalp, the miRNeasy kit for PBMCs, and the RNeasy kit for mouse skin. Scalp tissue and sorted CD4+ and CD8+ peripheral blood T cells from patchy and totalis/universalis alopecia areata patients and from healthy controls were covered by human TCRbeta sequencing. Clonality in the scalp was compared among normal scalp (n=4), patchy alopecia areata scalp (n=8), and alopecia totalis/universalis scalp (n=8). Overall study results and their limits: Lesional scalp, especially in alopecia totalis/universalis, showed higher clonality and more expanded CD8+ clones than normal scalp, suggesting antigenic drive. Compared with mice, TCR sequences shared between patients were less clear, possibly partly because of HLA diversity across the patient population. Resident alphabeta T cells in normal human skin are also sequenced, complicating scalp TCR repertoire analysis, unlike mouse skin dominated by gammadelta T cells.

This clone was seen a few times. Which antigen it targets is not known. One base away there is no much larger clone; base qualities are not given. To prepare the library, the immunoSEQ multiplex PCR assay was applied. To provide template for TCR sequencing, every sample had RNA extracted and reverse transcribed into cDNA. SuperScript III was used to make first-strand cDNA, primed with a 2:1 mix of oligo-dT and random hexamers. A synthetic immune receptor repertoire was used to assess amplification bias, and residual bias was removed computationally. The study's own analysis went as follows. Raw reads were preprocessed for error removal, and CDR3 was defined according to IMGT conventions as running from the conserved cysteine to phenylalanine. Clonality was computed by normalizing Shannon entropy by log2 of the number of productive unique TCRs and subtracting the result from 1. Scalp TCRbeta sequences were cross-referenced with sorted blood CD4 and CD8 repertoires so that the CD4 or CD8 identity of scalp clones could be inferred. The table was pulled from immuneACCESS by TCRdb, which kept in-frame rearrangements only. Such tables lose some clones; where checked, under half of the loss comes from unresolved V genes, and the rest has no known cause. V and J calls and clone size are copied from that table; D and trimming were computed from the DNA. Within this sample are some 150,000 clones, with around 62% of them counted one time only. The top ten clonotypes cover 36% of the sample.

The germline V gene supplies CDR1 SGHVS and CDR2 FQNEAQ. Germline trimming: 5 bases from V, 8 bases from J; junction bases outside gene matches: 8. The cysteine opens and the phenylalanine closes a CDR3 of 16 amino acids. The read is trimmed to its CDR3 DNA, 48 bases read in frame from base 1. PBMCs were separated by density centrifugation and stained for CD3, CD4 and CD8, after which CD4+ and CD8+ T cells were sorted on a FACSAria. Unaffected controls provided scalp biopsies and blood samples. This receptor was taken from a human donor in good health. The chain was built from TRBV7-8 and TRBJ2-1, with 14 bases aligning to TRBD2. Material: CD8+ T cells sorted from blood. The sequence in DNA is TGTGCCAGCAGCCATGCCGGACTAGCGGGAGGAGATGAGCAGTTCTTC. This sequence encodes CASSHAGLAGGDEQFF.